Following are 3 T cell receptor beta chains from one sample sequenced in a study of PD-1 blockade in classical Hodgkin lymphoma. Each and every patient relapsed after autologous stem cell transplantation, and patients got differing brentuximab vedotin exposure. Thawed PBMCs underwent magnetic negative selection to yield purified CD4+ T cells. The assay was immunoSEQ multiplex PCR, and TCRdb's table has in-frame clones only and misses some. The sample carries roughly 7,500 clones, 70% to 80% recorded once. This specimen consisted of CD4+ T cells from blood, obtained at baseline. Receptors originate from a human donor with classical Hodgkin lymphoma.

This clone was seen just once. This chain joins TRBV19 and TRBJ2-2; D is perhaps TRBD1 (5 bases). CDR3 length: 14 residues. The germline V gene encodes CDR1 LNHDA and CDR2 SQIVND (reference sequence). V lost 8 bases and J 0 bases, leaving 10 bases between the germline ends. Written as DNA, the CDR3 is TGTGCCAGTCTCTCCAGGGCGAACACCGGGGAGCTGTTTTTT. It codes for CASLSRANTGELFF.

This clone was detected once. DNA of the CDR3: TGTGCCAGCAGTGCCGGGACAGGGGAGATAAGCTCCTACGAGCAGTACTTC. Translated: CASSAGTGEISSYEQYF. The J gene is TRBJ2-7, the V gene TRBV27; TRBD1 agrees at 10 bases. CDR3 size: 17 residues. CDR1 is MNHEY, CDR2 SMNVEV, per germline (reference sequence). After removal of 5 bases from V and 0 bases from J, the junction contained 10 bases not matched to a gene.

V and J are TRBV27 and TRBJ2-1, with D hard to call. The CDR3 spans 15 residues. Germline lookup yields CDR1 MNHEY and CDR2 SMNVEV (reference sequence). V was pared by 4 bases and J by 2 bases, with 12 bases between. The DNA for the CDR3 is TGTGCCAGCAGTTCATGGGATCAACCCTACAATGAGCAGTTCTTC. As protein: CASSSWDQPYNEQFF.